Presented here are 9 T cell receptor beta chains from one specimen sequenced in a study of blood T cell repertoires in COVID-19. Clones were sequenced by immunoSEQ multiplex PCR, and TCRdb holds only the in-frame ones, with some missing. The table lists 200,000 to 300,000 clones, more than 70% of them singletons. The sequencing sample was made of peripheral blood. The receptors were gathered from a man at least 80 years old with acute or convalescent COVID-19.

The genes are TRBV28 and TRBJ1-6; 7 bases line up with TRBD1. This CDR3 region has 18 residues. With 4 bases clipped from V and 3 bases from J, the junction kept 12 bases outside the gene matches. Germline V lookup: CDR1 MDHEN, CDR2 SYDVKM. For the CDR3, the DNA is TGTGCCAGCAGTTCCGGCCACAGGGGCCGGTACTATAATTCACCCCTCCACTTT. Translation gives CASSSGHRGRYYNSPLHF.

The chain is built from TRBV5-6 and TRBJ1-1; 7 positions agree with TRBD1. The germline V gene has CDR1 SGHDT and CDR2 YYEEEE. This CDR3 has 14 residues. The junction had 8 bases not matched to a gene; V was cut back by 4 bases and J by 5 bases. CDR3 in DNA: TGTGCCAGCAGCGTAGGGGGCTGGGGGACTGAAGCTTTCTTT. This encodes CASSVGGWGTEAFF.

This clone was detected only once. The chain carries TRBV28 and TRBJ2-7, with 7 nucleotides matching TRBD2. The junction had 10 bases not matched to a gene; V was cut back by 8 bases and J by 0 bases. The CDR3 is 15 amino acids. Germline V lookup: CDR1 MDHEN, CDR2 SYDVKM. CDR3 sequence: CASAPSGISSYEQYF. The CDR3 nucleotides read TGTGCCAGCGCGCCCAGCGGGATCTCCTCCTACGAGCAGTACTTC. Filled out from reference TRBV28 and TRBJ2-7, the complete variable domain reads DVKVTQSSRYLVKRTGEKVFLECVQDMDHENMFWYRQDPGLGLRLIYFSYDVKMKEKGDIPEGYSVSREKKERFSLILESASTNQTSMYLCASAPSGISSYEQYFGPGTRLTVT.

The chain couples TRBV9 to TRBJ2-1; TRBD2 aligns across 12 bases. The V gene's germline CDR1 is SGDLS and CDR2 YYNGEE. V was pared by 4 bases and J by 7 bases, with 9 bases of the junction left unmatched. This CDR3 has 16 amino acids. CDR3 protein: CASSPRGGTSGNEQFF. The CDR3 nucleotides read TGTGCCAGCAGCCCGCGGGGGGGGACTAGCGGGAATGAGCAGTTCTTC.

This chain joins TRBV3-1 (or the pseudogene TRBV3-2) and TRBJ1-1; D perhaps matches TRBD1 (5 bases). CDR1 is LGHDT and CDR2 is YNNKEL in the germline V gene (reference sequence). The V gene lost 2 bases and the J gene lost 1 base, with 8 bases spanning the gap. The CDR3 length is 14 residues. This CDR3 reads CASSQLTGNTEAFF. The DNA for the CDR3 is TGTGCCAGCAGCCAACTTACAGGGAACACTGAAGCTTTCTTT.

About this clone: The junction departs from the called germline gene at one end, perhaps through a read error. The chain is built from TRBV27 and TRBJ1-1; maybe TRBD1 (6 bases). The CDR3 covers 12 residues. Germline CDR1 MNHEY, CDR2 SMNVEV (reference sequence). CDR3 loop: CASSRRDTEAFF. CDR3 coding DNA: TGTGCCAGCAGCCGACGGGACACAGAAGCTTTCTTT.

For the CDR3, the DNA is TGTGCCAGCAGCAGCCTCCAGGGGGCCCGATCTGGAAACACCATATATTTT. The encoded protein is CASSSLQGARSGNTIYF. The rearrangement uses TRBV5-4 and TRBJ1-3; TRBD1 aligns across 8 bases. V was pared by 4 bases and J by 1 base, with 10 bases of the junction left unmatched. Per germline, CDR1 SGHNT and CDR2 YYREEE (reference sequence). The CDR3 is made up of 17 amino acids.

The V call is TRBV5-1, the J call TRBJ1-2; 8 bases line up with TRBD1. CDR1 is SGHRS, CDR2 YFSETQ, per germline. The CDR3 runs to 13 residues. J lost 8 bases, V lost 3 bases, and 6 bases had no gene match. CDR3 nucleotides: TGCGCCAGCAGCTCAGACAGGGGACTAGGCTACACCTTC. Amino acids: CASSSDRGLGYTF.

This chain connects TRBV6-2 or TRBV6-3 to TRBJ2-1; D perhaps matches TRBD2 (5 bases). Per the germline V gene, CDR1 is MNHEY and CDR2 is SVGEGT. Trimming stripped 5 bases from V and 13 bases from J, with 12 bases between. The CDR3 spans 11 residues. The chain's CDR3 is CASSAGLSQFF. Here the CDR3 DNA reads TGTGCCAGCAGTGCGGGCCTTAGCCAGTTCTTC.